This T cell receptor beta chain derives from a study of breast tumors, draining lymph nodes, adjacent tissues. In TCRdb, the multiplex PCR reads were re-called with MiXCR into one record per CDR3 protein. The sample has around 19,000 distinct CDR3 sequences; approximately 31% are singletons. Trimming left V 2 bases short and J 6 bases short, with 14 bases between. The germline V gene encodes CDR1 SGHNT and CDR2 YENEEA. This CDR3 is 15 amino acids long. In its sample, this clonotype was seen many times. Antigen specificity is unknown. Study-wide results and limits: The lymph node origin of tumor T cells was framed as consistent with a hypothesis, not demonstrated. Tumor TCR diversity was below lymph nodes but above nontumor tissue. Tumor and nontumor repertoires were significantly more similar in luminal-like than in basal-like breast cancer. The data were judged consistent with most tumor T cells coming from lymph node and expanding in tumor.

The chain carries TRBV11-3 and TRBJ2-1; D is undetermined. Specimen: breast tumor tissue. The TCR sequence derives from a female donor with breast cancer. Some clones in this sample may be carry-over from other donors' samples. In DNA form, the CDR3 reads TGTGCCAGCAGCTTAATTGGGCTAGAAGGCAATGAGCAGTTCTTC. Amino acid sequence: CASSLIGLEGNEQFF.